A selection of T cell receptor beta chains follows, all from one sample in a study of control samples from healthy donors and cancer patients. Produced via immunoSEQ multiplex PCR; TCRdb's table is partial and in-frame only. The table has 80,000 to 100,000 clones, 70% to 80% seen once. Source material: blood. These receptors originate from a woman between 25 and 40 years old in good health. The CDR3 runs from the conserved cysteine through the conserved F or W. The order of the fields is CDR3 protein, CDR3 DNA, D gene, V gene, J gene, clone size. D genes are given only for firm matches. Size is omitted from some rows. Given values are once, few, many or a class for expanded clones.

CDR3: CASSLHGTGELFF
DNA: TGTGCCAGCAGTTTACACGGCACCGGGGAGCTGTTTTTT
D: .
V: TRBV27
J: TRBJ2-2
size: few

CDR3: CASSQDPRGQPQHF
DNA: TGTGCCAGCAGCCAAGATCCCAGGGGTCAGCCCCAGCATTTT
D: .
V: TRBV14
J: TRBJ1-5
size: once

CDR3: CSVIQGWNTEAFF
DNA: TGCAGCGTAATACAGGGGTGGAACACTGAAGCTTTCTTT
D: TRBD1
V: TRBV29-1
J: TRBJ1-1
size: .

CDR3: CASSTPLAGETQYF
DNA: TGTGCCAGCAGTACTCCTTTAGCGGGAGAGACCCAGTACTTC
D: TRBD2
V: TRBV28
J: TRBJ2-5
size: .

CDR3: CASGITRVHVETQYF
DNA: TGTGCTAGTGGCATAACCAGGGTTCATGTGGAGACCCAGTACTTC
D: .
V: TRBV12-5
J: TRBJ2-5
size: .

CDR3: CASSLIRSSGANVLTF
DNA: TGTGCCAGCAGCTTAATTAGGAGCTCTGGGGCCAACGTCCTGACTTTC
D: .
V: TRBV7-2
J: TRBJ2-6
size: .

CDR3: CASSQVRDRGSYEQYF
DNA: TGTGCCAGCAGCCAAGTCAGGGACAGGGGATCCTACGAGCAGTACTTC
D: TRBD1
V: TRBV3-1/TRBV3-2
J: TRBJ2-7
size: .

CDR3: CASSLGVYYEQYF
DNA: TGTGCCAGCAGCTTAGGAGTTTATTACGAGCAGTACTTC
D: .
V: TRBV7-2
J: TRBJ2-7
size: once

CDR3: CASNDRVQGYTF
DNA: TGTGCCAGCAACGACAGGGTTCAGGGCTACACCTTC
D: TRBD1
V: TRBV12-3/TRBV12-4
J: TRBJ1-2
size: .

CDR3: CASSVEPNLRIAEAFF
DNA: TGTGCCAGCAGCGTAGAGCCTAATTTAAGGATTGCTGAAGCTTTCTTT
D: .
V: TRBV9
J: TRBJ1-1
size: .

CDR3: CASSVGGLGNTIYF
DNA: TGTGCCAGCAGCGTAGGGGGGCTAGGAAACACCATATATTTT
D: .
V: TRBV9
J: TRBJ1-3
size: .

CDR3: CASSGGQGIETQYF
DNA: TGTGCCAGCAGTGGGGGACAGGGGATAGAGACCCAGTACTTC
D: TRBD1
V: TRBV6-2/TRBV6-3
J: TRBJ2-5
size: .

CDR3: CASQDRGQNEQYF
DNA: TGTGCCAGCCAAGACAGGGGGCAAAACGAGCAGTACTTC
D: TRBD1
V: TRBV25-1
J: TRBJ2-7
size: once

CDR3: CASSSGPATNEKLFF
DNA: TGTGCCAGCAGCTCCGGACCTGCAACTAATGAAAAACTGTTTTTT
D: .
V: TRBV5-4
J: TRBJ1-4
size: .

CDR3: CASSYSGTTVTGELFF
DNA: TGTGCCAGCAGTTATTCCGGGACCACGGTCACCGGGGAGCTGTTTTTT
D: .
V: TRBV6-5
J: TRBJ2-2
size: .

CDR3: CASSPLWRGKSTDTQYF
DNA: TGTGCCAGTAGTCCGTTGTGGCGGGGGAAGAGCACAGATACGCAGTATTTT
D: TRBD2
V: TRBV19
J: TRBJ2-3
size: .

CDR3: CASSQEGTNEAFF
DNA: TGTGCCAGCAGCCAAGAAGGGACCAATGAAGCTTTCTTT
D: .
V: TRBV3-1/TRBV3-2
J: TRBJ1-1
size: .

CDR3: CASSGGDSLARGELFF
DNA: TGTGCCAGCAGTGGGGGTGATTCTCTCGCTCGCGGGGAGCTGTTTTTT
D: .
V: TRBV2
J: TRBJ2-2
size: .

CDR3: CASSIGGKETQYF
DNA: TGCGCCAGCAGTATAGGGGGGAAAGAGACCCAGTACTTC
D: .
V: TRBV5-1
J: TRBJ2-5
size: .

CDR3: CASSSGTAQETQYF
DNA: TGTGCTAGCAGCTCCGGGACAGCCCAAGAGACCCAGTACTTC
D: TRBD1
V: TRBV7-7
J: TRBJ2-5
size: .

CDR3: CATSDFYVGELFF
DNA: TGTGCCACCAGTGATTTTTATGTCGGGGAGCTGTTTTTT
D: .
V: TRBV24-1
J: TRBJ2-2
size: .

CDR3: CASGTSRAYEQYF
DNA: TGTGCTAGTGGGACATCGCGGGCCTACGAGCAGTACTTC
D: .
V: TRBV12-5
J: TRBJ2-7
size: once

CDR3: CASSLEGPGELFF
DNA: TGTGCCAGCAGCTTGGAAGGGCCCGGGGAGCTGTTTTTT
D: .
V: TRBV5-4
J: TRBJ2-2
size: .

CDR3: CASSTGTGKETQYF
DNA: TGTGCCAGCAGCACCGGGACAGGGAAAGAGACCCAGTACTTC
D: TRBD1
V: TRBV7-2
J: TRBJ2-5
size: few

CDR3: CASSQDQGGTDTQYF
DNA: TGCGCCAGCAGCCAAGATCAGGGGGGGACAGATACGCAGTATTTT
D: .
V: TRBV4-3
J: TRBJ2-3
size: .

CDR3: CASKSDIRASGGNTIYF
DNA: TGCGCCAGCAAAAGCGACATCCGAGCCTCGGGTGGAAACACCATATATTTT
D: .
V: TRBV5-1
J: TRBJ1-3
size: .

CDR3: CAWSMGGNPPLHF
DNA: TGTGCCTGGAGCATGGGCGGGAACCCACCCCTCCACTTT
D: .
V: TRBV30
J: TRBJ1-6
size: .

CDR3: CASSLGAGDSPLHF
DNA: TGTGCCAGCAGCTTGGGGGCTGGGGATTCACCCCTCCACTTT
D: .
V: TRBV5-4
J: TRBJ1-6
size: once

CDR3: CASTPRAPLPGGYTF
DNA: TGTGCCAGCACCCCTCGAGCGCCTCTCCCGGGTGGCTACACCTTC
D: .
V: TRBV27
J: TRBJ1-2
size: .

CDR3: CASSSRGLSNQPQHF
DNA: TGTGCCAGCAGTAGTAGGGGGCTTAGCAATCAGCCCCAGCATTTT
D: TRBD1
V: TRBV6-5
J: TRBJ1-5
size: .

CDR3: CASSLTDRTEAFF
DNA: TGTGCCAGCAGCTTAACGGACAGGACTGAAGCTTTCTTT
D: TRBD1
V: TRBV11-2
J: TRBJ1-1
size: .

CDR3: CASSSWGTEAFF
DNA: TGTGCCAGCAGTTCATGGGGCACTGAAGCTTTCTTT
D: .
V: TRBV6-5
J: TRBJ1-1
size: .

CDR3: CASKYRGAVEAFF
DNA: TGTGCCAGCAAATACAGGGGGGCCGTGGAAGCTTTCTTT
D: TRBD1
V: TRBV12-3/TRBV12-4
J: TRBJ1-1
size: .

CDR3: CASSLVQGSTDTQYF
DNA: TGTGCCAGCAGCTTGGTACAGGGGAGCACAGATACGCAGTATTTT
D: TRBD1
V: TRBV5-4
J: TRBJ2-3
size: once

CDR3: CAWGGGGTEAFF
DNA: TGTGCCTGGGGCGGAGGGGGCACTGAAGCTTTCTTT
D: .
V: TRBV30
J: TRBJ1-1
size: .

CDR3: CASSIGRDRAKNIQYF
DNA: TGTGCCAGTAGTATAGGCCGGGACAGGGCGAAAAACATTCAGTACTTC
D: TRBD1
V: TRBV19
J: TRBJ2-4
size: .

CDR3: CATETRAEQYF
DNA: TGTGCCACCGAAACACGGGCAGAGCAGTACTTC
D: .
V: TRBV15
J: TRBJ2-7
size: .

CDR3: CASSRIGFAGYYGYTF
DNA: TGTGCCAGCAGCCGCATAGGTTTTGCAGGGTACTATGGCTACACCTTC
D: .
V: TRBV27
J: TRBJ1-2
size: .

CDR3: CASSSRLAGGGDTQYF
DNA: TGTGCCAGCAGTTCGAGACTAGCGGGGGGGGGAGATACGCAGTATTTT
D: TRBD2
V: TRBV6-2/TRBV6-3
J: TRBJ2-3
size: .

CDR3: CASSYSNGDGYTF
DNA: TGTGCCAGCAGTTACTCGAACGGGGATGGCTACACCTTC
D: .
V: TRBV6-6
J: TRBJ1-2
size: .